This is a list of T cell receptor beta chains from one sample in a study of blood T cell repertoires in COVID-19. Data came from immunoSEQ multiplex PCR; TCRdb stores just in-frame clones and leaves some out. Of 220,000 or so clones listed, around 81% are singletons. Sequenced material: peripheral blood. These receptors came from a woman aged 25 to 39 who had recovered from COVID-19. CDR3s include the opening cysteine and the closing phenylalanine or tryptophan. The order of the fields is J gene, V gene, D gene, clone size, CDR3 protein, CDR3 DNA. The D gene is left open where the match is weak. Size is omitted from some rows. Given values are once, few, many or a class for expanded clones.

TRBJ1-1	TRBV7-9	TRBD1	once	CASSGGQGRGGTEAFF	TGTGCCAGCAGCGGCGGACAGGGTCGAGGTGGAACTGAAGCTTTCTTT
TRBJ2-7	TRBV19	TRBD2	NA	CASSRGLAGDEQYF	TGTGCCAGTAGTCGAGGACTAGCGGGAGACGAGCAGTACTTC
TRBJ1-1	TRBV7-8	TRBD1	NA	CASSLADRGNTEAFF	TGTGCCAGCAGCTTAGCGGACAGGGGTAACACTGAAGCTTTCTTT
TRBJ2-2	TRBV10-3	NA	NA	CASLPTQGTGELFF	TGTGCCTCCCTCCCAACACAGGGAACCGGGGAGCTGTTTTTT
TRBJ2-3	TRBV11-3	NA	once	CASSLDPGTDTQYF	TGTGCCAGCAGCTTAGATCCCGGGACAGATACGCAGTATTTT
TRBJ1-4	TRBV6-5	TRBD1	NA	CASSYEGTDEKLFF	TGTGCCAGCAGTTACGAAGGGACAGATGAAAAACTGTTTTTT
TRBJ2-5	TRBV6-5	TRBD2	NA	CASSYRGLAGETQYF	TGTGCCAGCAGTTACAGGGGACTAGCGGGAGAGACCCAGTACTTC
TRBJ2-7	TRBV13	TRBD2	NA	CASSPRTSGRPHEQYF	TGTGCCAGCAGCCCTAGGACTAGCGGGAGACCCCACGAGCAGTACTTC
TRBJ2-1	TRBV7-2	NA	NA	CASSSATLQDNEQFF	TGTGCCAGCAGCTCCGCCACCCTTCAGGACAATGAGCAGTTCTTC
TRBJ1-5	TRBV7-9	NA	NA	CASSLEGGNQPQHF	TGTGCCAGCAGCTTGGAAGGGGGCAATCAGCCCCAGCATTTT
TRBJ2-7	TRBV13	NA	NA	CASSPGDSSYEQYF	TGTGCCAGCAGCCCGGGGGACAGCTCCTACGAGCAGTACTTC
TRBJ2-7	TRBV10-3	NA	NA	CAIRTESSYEQYF	TGTGCCATCAGAACGGAGTCTTCCTACGAGCAGTACTTC
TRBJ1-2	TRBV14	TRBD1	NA	CASSQQGGSYGYTF	TGTGCCAGCAGCCAACAGGGGGGATCATATGGCTACACCTTC
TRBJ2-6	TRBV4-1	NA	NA	CASSQDAQGANVLTF	TGCGCCAGCAGCCAAGATGCCCAGGGGGCCAACGTCCTGACTTTC
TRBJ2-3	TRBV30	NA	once	CAWSAFGSSVDTQYF	TGTGCCTGGAGTGCCTTTGGCAGTTCAGTAGATACGCAGTATTTT
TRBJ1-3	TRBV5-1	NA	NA	CASSPGLVSGNTIYF	TGCGCCAGCAGCCCGGGACTGGTCTCTGGAAACACCATATATTTT